One T cell receptor beta chain is described in this entry. The antigen is unknown. CDR3 length equals 14 residues. The germline V gene encodes CDR1 LGHDT and CDR2 YNNKEL (reference sequence). The V segment lost 4 bases and the J segment 4 bases; nucleotides outside the gene matches: 6. These data are taken from a study of response to subunit inactivated influenza vaccine. Whole-study findings and limits: Few additional T cells are recruited per seasonal influenza vaccination, authors suggested.

MiXCR, run by TCRdb on the RT-PCR reads, gives a single entry per CDR3 protein. The sample contains under 550,000 distinct CDR3 sequences, around 7.7% of which appear only once. This sequence joins TRBV3-1 and TRBJ2-7; 8 positions match TRBD1. The source was PBMCs from blood, collected about 24 months after vaccination. The receptor comes from a man aged 50 to 69 who received an inactivated influenza vaccine. CDR3 in amino acids: CASSLTGDRYEQYF. CDR3 nucleotides: TGTGCCAGCAGCCTAACAGGGGACAGGTACGAGCAGTACTTC.